This T cell receptor beta chain was documented in a study of blood T cells in healthy people across ages. Study context: There was about one barcoded beta molecule captured by template switching per two T cells.

Using a J-beta primer mix together with a sample-barcoded 5' primer, a second PCR was run for roughly 6 to 11 cycles. TCRdb re-derived calls from the 5' RACE reads in MiXCR, one entry per CDR3 protein. This sample has 1.5 million to 2 million distinct CDR3 sequences; 49% occur once, and the top ten carry approximately 2.1%. Study observations and caveats: Researchers said unsorted PBMCs prevented a conclusive naive versus antigen-experienced comparison. Estimated diversity, derived from one million T cells, was regarded as an underestimate. The study lacked donor CMV status, which possibly confounded expanded clonotype changes.

The junction had 6 bases not matched to a gene; V was cut back by 3 bases and J by 1 base. This CDR3 comprises 16 residues. Looked up from germline, CDR1 is DFQATT and CDR2 is SNEGSKA (reference sequence). In the case of this clonotype: Its antigen is not known.

The TCR comes from a woman in her 40s in good health. This chain uses TRBV20-1 with TRBJ2-5; 12 positions match TRBD2. The specimen was blood. CDR3 amino acids: CSARTGTSGSQETQYF. The CDR3 bases are TGCAGTGCTAGGACAGGGACTAGCGGGTCCCAAGAGACCCAGTACTTC.